A selection of T cell receptor beta chains follows, all from one sample in a study of T cell responses to AZD1222 COVID-19 vaccine. Some clones are missing from TCRdb's copy, which holds only in-frame ones; the method was immunoSEQ multiplex PCR. The data hold around 65,000 clones, with around four fifths observed a single time. The starting material was peripheral blood, obtained 28 days after the second AZD1222 dose. Source of these receptors: an adult who received the AZD1222 COVID-19 vaccine. CDR3s include the opening cysteine and the closing phenylalanine or tryptophan. A D gene is named only where the DNA matches it firmly. Part of the rows lack a size; the others show once, few, many or a class for expanded clones.

J gene: TRBJ1-2
clone size: NA
CDR3 length: 14
V gene: TRBV20-1
D gene: TRBD1
CDR3 DNA: TGCAGTGCTAGTTACCAGGGGGCAGGATCTGGCTACACCTTC
CDR3 protein: CSASYQGAGSGYTF

J gene: TRBJ2-7
clone size: NA
CDR3 length: 11
V gene: TRBV20-1
D gene: NA
CDR3 DNA: TGCAGTGCTATGGGGGCCTACGAGCAGTACTTC
CDR3 protein: CSAMGAYEQYF

J gene: TRBJ2-5
clone size: NA
CDR3 length: 14
V gene: TRBV27
D gene: TRBD1
CDR3 DNA: TGTGCCAGCAGTTTTGGACAGGTTCAAGAGACCCAGTACTTC
CDR3 protein: CASSFGQVQETQYF

J gene: TRBJ1-1
clone size: once
CDR3 length: 15
V gene: TRBV19
D gene: TRBD1
CDR3 DNA: TGTGCCAGTAGTCTATCTGGGACAGGGAACACTGAAGCTTTCTTT
CDR3 protein: CASSLSGTGNTEAFF

J gene: TRBJ2-3
clone size: once
CDR3 length: 14
V gene: TRBV5-1
D gene: TRBD2
CDR3 DNA: TGCGCCAGCAGCTCCCGACTAGCCTCAGATACGCAGTATTTT
CDR3 protein: CASSSRLASDTQYF

J gene: TRBJ1-2
clone size: NA
CDR3 length: 11
V gene: TRBV11-2
D gene: NA
CDR3 DNA: TGTGCCAGCAGCCTTTACTATGGCTACACCTTC
CDR3 protein: CASSLYYGYTF

J gene: TRBJ2-7
clone size: NA
CDR3 length: 14
V gene: TRBV19
D gene: NA
CDR3 DNA: TGTGCCAGTAGTCAGGGATTATTCGTCTACGAGCAGTACTTC
CDR3 protein: CASSQGLFVYEQYF

J gene: TRBJ1-2
clone size: NA
CDR3 length: 16
V gene: TRBV4-1
D gene: TRBD1
CDR3 DNA: TGCGCCAGCAGCCAAGAACCGGGACAGAGAAACTATGGCTACACCTTC
CDR3 protein: CASSQEPGQRNYGYTF

J gene: TRBJ2-7
clone size: NA
CDR3 length: 15
V gene: TRBV6-5
D gene: TRBD2
CDR3 DNA: TGTGCCAGCAGGACGGGGGGGGATGGCTCCTACGAGCAGTACTTC
CDR3 protein: CASRTGGDGSYEQYF

J gene: TRBJ2-7
clone size: NA
CDR3 length: 13
V gene: TRBV5-5
D gene: TRBD1
CDR3 DNA: TGTGCCAGCAGCGAACAGGGGTTGTGGGAGCAGTACTTC
CDR3 protein: CASSEQGLWEQYF

J gene: TRBJ1-1
clone size: NA
CDR3 length: 14
V gene: TRBV3-1/TRBV3-2
D gene: TRBD1
CDR3 DNA: TGTGCCAGCAGCCTCAACAGGGGGCGCGCTGAAGCTTTCTTT
CDR3 protein: CASSLNRGRAEAFF

J gene: TRBJ1-2
clone size: NA
CDR3 length: 13
V gene: TRBV7-9
D gene: NA
CDR3 DNA: TGTGCCAGCAGCTTAGATGGGGGCGGTGGCTACACCTTC
CDR3 protein: CASSLDGGGGYTF

J gene: TRBJ2-7
clone size: NA
CDR3 length: 14
V gene: TRBV30
D gene: NA
CDR3 DNA: TGTGCCTGGAGTGTACTCGGGGGGCGGTTCGAGCAGTACTTC
CDR3 protein: CAWSVLGGRFEQYF

J gene: TRBJ1-2
clone size: NA
CDR3 length: 13
V gene: TRBV7-8
D gene: NA
CDR3 DNA: TGTGCCAGCAGCATAATGGGAAGGGGCGGCTACACCTTC
CDR3 protein: CASSIMGRGGYTF

J gene: TRBJ1-4
clone size: NA
CDR3 length: 15
V gene: TRBV5-1
D gene: NA
CDR3 DNA: TGCGCCAGCAGCCCCGGGAATGCCGGAGGTGAAAAACTGTTTTTT
CDR3 protein: CASSPGNAGGEKLFF

J gene: TRBJ1-5
clone size: NA
CDR3 length: 15
V gene: TRBV19
D gene: NA
CDR3 DNA: TGTGCCAGTAGTAACGTTGCGGGGGCGTGGAAGCCCCAGCATTTT
CDR3 protein: CASSNVAGAWKPQHF

J gene: TRBJ1-2
clone size: NA
CDR3 length: 19
V gene: TRBV6-1
D gene: NA
CDR3 DNA: TGTGCCAGCAGTGAAATTTTATTTAGGACAGAACAGTTTTCCTATGGCTACACCTTC
CDR3 protein: CASSEILFRTEQFSYGYTF

J gene: TRBJ2-6
clone size: once
CDR3 length: 18
V gene: TRBV11-3
D gene: TRBD1
CDR3 DNA: TGTGCCAGCAGCTCGTCCGGGACAGGTTACTCTGGGGCCAACGTCCTGACTTTC
CDR3 protein: CASSSSGTGYSGANVLTF

J gene: TRBJ2-7
clone size: NA
CDR3 length: 12
V gene: TRBV12-5
D gene: NA
CDR3 DNA: TGTGCTAGTGGTTCACAGGCGGGTGAGCAGTACTTC
CDR3 protein: CASGSQAGEQYF

J gene: TRBJ1-3
clone size: NA
CDR3 length: 16
V gene: TRBV6-5
D gene: TRBD1
CDR3 DNA: TGTGCCAGCAGTTACGACAGGGGGCTCTCTGGAAACACCATATATTTT
CDR3 protein: CASSYDRGLSGNTIYF

J gene: TRBJ2-3
clone size: once
CDR3 length: 17
V gene: TRBV10-1
D gene: NA
CDR3 DNA: TGCGCCAGCAGTGGAAATACGGGACTGGACCTAACAGATACGCAGTATTTT
CDR3 protein: CASSGNTGLDLTDTQYF

J gene: TRBJ2-7
clone size: NA
CDR3 length: 14
V gene: TRBV7-9
D gene: NA
CDR3 DNA: TGTGCCAGCAGCTTAGCACAGAGCCTAGGAGAGCAGTACTTC
CDR3 protein: CASSLAQSLGEQYF

J gene: TRBJ2-1
clone size: NA
CDR3 length: 12
V gene: TRBV28
D gene: NA
CDR3 DNA: TGTGCCAGCAGTTTACTAGCGAATGAGCAGTTCTTC
CDR3 protein: CASSLLANEQFF

J gene: TRBJ1-4
clone size: once
CDR3 length: 13
V gene: TRBV25-1
D gene: NA
CDR3 DNA: TGTGCCAGCCAACCAGGCGGGCATGAAAAACTGTTTTTT
CDR3 protein: CASQPGGHEKLFF

J gene: TRBJ1-2
clone size: NA
CDR3 length: 13
V gene: TRBV13
D gene: TRBD1
CDR3 DNA: TGTGCCAGCAGCTCACAGGGGGCAAGGGGCTACACCTTC
CDR3 protein: CASSSQGARGYTF

J gene: TRBJ1-6
clone size: NA
CDR3 length: 18
V gene: TRBV9
D gene: NA
CDR3 DNA: TGTGCCAGCAAGGCTTCACGGGTATCGTCCCCCTATAATTCACCCCTCCACTTT
CDR3 protein: CASKASRVSSPYNSPLHF

J gene: TRBJ2-5
clone size: NA
CDR3 length: 16
V gene: TRBV5-1
D gene: TRBD2
CDR3 DNA: TGCGCCAGCAGCCCGACTAGCGGGGGGGCTTATGAGACCCAGTACTTC
CDR3 protein: CASSPTSGGAYETQYF